Below are 15 T cell receptor beta chains sequenced from a single sample in a study of blood T cell repertoires in COVID-19. The repertoire was sequenced with immunoSEQ multiplex PCR; TCRdb's copy has only in-frame clones and lacks some. In the table there are roughly 70,000 clones, approximately 79% of which are singletons. The source material was peripheral blood. Receptors originate from a woman aged 60-70 years with acute or convalescent COVID-19.

This clone was counted a single time. The gene calls are TRBV9 and TRBJ2-1; 11 nucleotides match TRBD1. The CDR3 spans 16 residues. CDR1 SGDLS and CDR2 YYNGEE come from the germline V gene. Trimming took 0 bases from V and 3 from J; bases not matched to a gene: 2. The CDR3 loop reads CASSVVGTGGYNEQFF. DNA of the CDR3: TGTGCCAGCAGCGTAGTAGGGACAGGGGGCTACAATGAGCAGTTCTTC.

The chain uses TRBV20-1 and TRBJ2-5; 8 bases are shared with TRBD2. The ends lost 3 bases at V and 0 bases at J; junction bases unmatched: 9. Germline V gene data show CDR1 as DFQATT and CDR2 as SNEGSKA (reference sequence). CDR3 size: 16 residues. The CDR3 region has the DNA TGCAGTGCTAGTGAAGATAGCGGGGTGTACCAAGAGACCCAGTACTTC. As protein: CSASEDSGVYQETQYF.

The chain is built from TRBV18 and TRBJ1-4, with D uncertain. The germline gives CDR1 KGHSH, CDR2 LQKENI. The CDR3 extends over 18 amino acids. The ends were cut back, 2 bases at V and 0 bases at J, with 16 bases in the middle. The CDR3 sequence: CASSPKAATLATNEKLFF. In nucleotides, the CDR3 is TGTGCCAGCTCACCAAAGGCGGCTACCTTAGCAACTAATGAAAAACTGTTTTTT.

V gene TRBV6-5 combines with J gene TRBJ1-1, with D possibly matching TRBD1 (6 bases). The CDR3 is 14 amino acids. Trimming took 1 base from V and 7 from J, leaving 13 bases between them. Germline V lookup: CDR1 MNHEY, CDR2 SVGAGI. CDR3 coding DNA: TGTGCCAGCAGTTACTTTGAGGGGGAGGGTGAAGCTTTCTTT. Protein product: CASSYFEGEGEAFF.

Only one count was recorded for this clone. The genes are TRBV6-6 and TRBJ1-2; 7 bases map to TRBD1. With 5 bases clipped from V and 4 bases from J, the junction kept 4 bases outside the gene matches. The CDR3 runs 13 residues. Germline CDR1 and CDR2: MNHNY and SVGAGI (reference sequence). Here the CDR3 reads CASSLQGTYGYTF. Here the CDR3 DNA reads TGTGCCAGCAGTCTACAGGGGACCTATGGCTACACCTTC.

This clone was observed once. The chain couples TRBV6-6 to TRBJ1-5, with 11 bases matching TRBD1. CDR1 is MNHNY and CDR2 is SVGAGI in the germline V gene (reference sequence). V lost 6 bases to trimming and J lost 3 bases; unmatched junction nucleotides: 4. The CDR3 is 15 residues long. CDR3 in amino acids: CASSSDRGLNQPQHF. The CDR3 DNA is TGTGCCAGCAGCTCGGACAGGGGGCTCAATCAGCCCCAGCATTTT.

The chain is built from TRBV7-8 and TRBJ2-5, with TRBD1 matching 8 bases. V trimming: 5 bases; J trimming: 4 bases; junction bases outside the gene matches: 9. The germline V gene has CDR1 SGHVS and CDR2 FQNEAQ. The CDR3 has 15 amino acids. This CDR3 is CASSMTGAMGETQYF. The CDR3 nucleotides are TGTGCCAGCAGCATGACAGGGGCTATGGGAGAGACCCAGTACTTC.

The chain carries TRBV9 and TRBJ1-5; 8 nucleotides agree with TRBD1. Germline CDR1 and CDR2: SGDLS and YYNGEE. CDR3 length: 15 residues. The V segment lost 3 bases and the J segment 3 bases; nucleotides outside the gene matches: 5. The CDR3 protein is CASSATGAVNQPQHF. CDR3 coding DNA: TGTGCCAGCAGCGCGACAGGGGCTGTCAATCAGCCCCAGCATTTT.

The chain links TRBV6-1 to TRBJ2-5, with TRBD2 identical over 7 bases. V lost 3 bases, J lost 5 bases, and 3 bases stayed unmatched. The CDR3 is 13 amino acids. The germline CDR1 and CDR2 sequences are MNHNS and SASEGT. Written as DNA, the CDR3 is TGTGCCAGCAGTGATGACGGGGGGGAGACCCAGTACTTC. Translation: CASSDDGGETQYF.

The chain recombines TRBV2 with TRBJ1-6; D is undetermined. Per germline, CDR1 SNHLY and CDR2 FYNNEI. Deletions cut 1 base from V and 10 bases from J, with 8 bases between. The CDR3 extends over 13 amino acids. DNA of the CDR3: TGTGCCAGCAGTGAAGACACAATATCACCCCTCCACTTT. This gives the protein CASSEDTISPLHF.

This chain uses TRBV15 with TRBJ2-1; TRBD2 agrees at 10 bases. Losses at the gene ends were 0 bases for V and 8 bases for J; bases not matched to a gene: 10. Germline CDR1 LNHNV, CDR2 YYDKDF (reference sequence). This CDR3 has 17 residues. In DNA, the CDR3 is TGTGCCACCAGCAGAGATCCTAGCGGGGGTTCCGGGGATGAGCAGTTCTTC. This encodes CATSRDPSGGSGDEQFF. The full variable domain, with the rest looked up from reference TRBV15 and TRBJ2-1, is DAMVIQNPRYQVTQFGKPVTLSCSQTLNHNVMYWYQQKSSQAPKLLFHYYDKDFNNEADTPDNFQSRRPNTSFCFLDIRSPGLGDTAMYLCATSRDPSGGSGDEQFFGPGTRLTVL.

The V call is TRBV7-3, the J call TRBJ1-2; the D gene is possibly TRBD1 (5 bases). CDR3 length: 13 residues. The V end lost 4 bases, the J end lost 13 bases, and 19 bases lay between the germline ends. Germline lookup yields CDR1 SGHTA and CDR2 FQGTGA. The DNA of the CDR3 is TGTGCCAGCAGCTCATCCTCCGGGACTTTTGGCACCTTC. It encodes CASSSSSGTFGTF. The full variable domain, in which reference TRBV7-3 and TRBJ1-2 provide the parts outside the CDR3, is GAGVSQTPSNKVTEKGKYVELRCDPISGHTALYWYRQSLGQGPEFLIYFQGTGAADDSGLPNDRFFAVRPEGSVSTLKIQRTERGDSAVYLCASSSSSGTFGTFGSGTRLTVV.

The chain is built from TRBV7-3 and TRBJ2-2, with a possible D match to TRBD1 (5 bases). The germline V gene encodes CDR1 SGHTA and CDR2 FQGTGA. The CDR3 has 14 amino acids. The germline V and J ends were trimmed by 1 base and 4 bases, with 7 bases remaining between them. Written as DNA, the CDR3 is TGTGCCAGCAGCTTAAGTACAGGCACCGGGGAGCTGTTTTTT. Amino acid sequence: CASSLSTGTGELFF.

In DNA form, the CDR3 reads TGTGCCAGCAGCCTTACAGGGGGTGGGACAGATACGCAGTATTTT. It is translated as CASSLTGGGTDTQYF. V is TRBV28 and J is TRBJ2-3; 8 bases align to TRBD1. Trimming took 6 bases from V and 3 from J; bases not matched to a gene: 8. The CDR3 runs 15 residues. Germline V CDR1 and CDR2: MDHEN, SYDVKM.

This clone has only one observation. V and J are TRBV28 and TRBJ1-3; tentative D call: TRBD1 (6 bases). In germline, CDR1 is MDHEN, CDR2 SYDVKM. Trimming shortened V by 6 bases and J by 1 base, and 19 bases separated the two germline ends. CDR3 length: 17 residues. CDR3 amino acids: CASRTRQERPSGNTIYF. In DNA form, the CDR3 reads TGTGCCAGCAGAACCCGACAGGAGAGACCGTCTGGAAACACCATATATTTT.